These 5 T cell receptor beta chains were all obtained from the same sample, sequenced in a study of technical replicates of blood from four donors. The repertoire was sequenced with immunoSEQ multiplex PCR; TCRdb's copy has only in-frame clones and lacks some. The table records 55,000 to 80,000 clones, over 85% of them present only once. Source material: PBMCs. These receptors originate from a human donor in good health. Some clones in this sample may be carry-over from other donors' samples.

This clone was recorded once. The chain uses TRBV25-1 and TRBJ1-1, with D perhaps matching TRBD1 (6 bases). Trimming took off 5 bases at V and 4 bases at J, with 17 bases between the two ends. The CDR3 sequence is 15 residues long. Per the germline V gene, CDR1 is MGHDK and CDR2 is SYGVNS. Here the CDR3 DNA reads TGTGCCAGCAGTTATTCGACAGGTGGGACCACTGAAGCTTTCTTT. Its translation: CASSYSTGGTTEAFF.

This sequence joins TRBV7-9 and TRBJ2-5; TRBD2 is a possible D gene (6 bases). The CDR3 contains 15 residues. V lost 3 bases and J 5 bases, leaving 16 bases between the germline ends. CDR1 and CDR2 (germline): SEHNR, FQNEAQ (reference sequence). The CDR3 here is CASSLRRAGYETQYF. For the CDR3, the DNA is TGTGCCAGCAGCTTGCGGAGGGCGGGTTATGAGACCCAGTACTTC.

This clone was counted a few times. The gene calls are TRBV5-1 and TRBJ2-3; D ambiguous. This CDR3 comprises 12 residues. V lost 6 bases and J 4 bases, leaving 9 bases between the germline ends. From germline, CDR1 is SGHRS and CDR2 YFSETQ. The CDR3 is CASTIKPDTQYF. The DNA for the CDR3 is TGCGCCAGCACCATTAAGCCAGATACGCAGTATTTT.

There are a few counts of this clone. V usage is TRBV6-1 and J usage is TRBJ1-2; D unresolved. Germline assignment: CDR1 MNHNS and CDR2 SASEGT. V was cut by 5 bases and J by 5 bases, with 6 bases left in between. The CDR3 extends over 11 amino acids. CDR3 loop: CASSPLYGYTF. CDR3 DNA sequence: TGTGCCAGCAGTCCCTTATATGGCTACACCTTC.

The chain combines TRBV27 with TRBJ2-1, with TRBD1 identical over 9 bases. V was pared by 4 bases and J by 7 bases, with 8 bases of the junction left unmatched. This CDR3 contains 15 residues. Germline loops: CDR1 MNHEY, CDR2 SMNVEV (reference sequence). The CDR3 DNA reads as TGTGCCAGCAGTTACCCGGGACAGGGTTGGAATGAGCAGTTCTTC. Translated, it gives CASSYPGQGWNEQFF.